This T cell receptor beta chain was identified in a study of OX40 agonist ivuxolimab in advanced cancers. TCRdb keeps only in-frame clones here, not all; method: immunoSEQ multiplex PCR. The table lists roughly 63,000 clones, approximately 90% of them singletons, with approximately 13% in the top ten. Germline lookup yields CDR1 MNHEY and CDR2 SVGAGI. This CDR3 has 12 residues. V was trimmed by 8 bases and J by 4 bases, leaving 9 bases between them. The TCR originated in an adult with an advanced solid tumor such as melanoma, head and neck, liver or kidney cancer. J is TRBJ2-1 and V is TRBV6-5; D uncertain. The sample here was CD4+ or CD8+ T cells sorted from blood, taken in a trial of the OX40 agonist ivuxolimab. The CDR3 DNA reads as TGTGCCAGCGGCCCCTCTTACAATGAGCAGTTCTTC. Amino acids: CASGPSYNEQFF.